This T cell receptor (beta chain) was captured by sequencing in a study of neurological immune-mediated disorders. It was by 5'RACE with 10-nucleotide random UMIs that the cDNA was made. Sequencing runs each yielded over 200 million TCR-beta sequences from 15-18 subjects. TCRdb called the 5' RACE reads again in MiXCR, with one record for every CDR3 protein. Of more than 25,000 distinct CDR3 sequences listed, roughly a quarter are singletons. CDR1 and CDR2 (germline): SGHRS, YFSETQ. This CDR3 comprises 13 residues. The V end lost 0 bases, the J end lost 5 bases, and 6 bases lay between the germline ends. Sorted libraries were derived from about a million CD4+ or CD8+ T cells. This clonotype was detected many times. Its antigen remains unidentified. Findings and caveats of the study: No expanded-clone CDR3 amino acid sequence recurred across subjects, suggesting private TCR-beta repertoires.

The chain carries TRBV5-1 and TRBJ1-5; D unclear. The sequence was obtained from a middle-aged man with HTLV-1-associated myelopathy (HAM/TSP). Sequencing input: CD4+ T cells from blood. This CDR3 reads CASSLETDQPQHF. CDR3 bases: TGCGCCAGCAGCTTGGAGACGGATCAGCCCCAGCATTTT.